This TCR beta chain was sequenced for a study of blood T cell repertoires in COVID-19. Clones were sequenced by immunoSEQ multiplex PCR, and TCRdb holds only the in-frame ones, with some missing. Among about 22,000 clones, more than 85% were seen once, and the ten largest hold 2.5% to 4%. Trimming shortened V by 0 bases and J by 6 bases, and 15 bases separated the two germline ends. The CDR3 loop spans 15 amino acids. Germline values: CDR1 SGHRS, CDR2 YFSETQ. Sequenced: peripheral blood. The chain combines TRBV5-1 with TRBJ1-2, with D perhaps TRBD1 (6 bases). This clonotype was sampled from a woman between 65 and 79 years old with active COVID-19. CDR3 region: CASSLEPGQFDGYTF. DNA of the CDR3: TGCGCCAGCAGCTTGGAACCCGGACAGTTTGATGGCTACACCTTC.